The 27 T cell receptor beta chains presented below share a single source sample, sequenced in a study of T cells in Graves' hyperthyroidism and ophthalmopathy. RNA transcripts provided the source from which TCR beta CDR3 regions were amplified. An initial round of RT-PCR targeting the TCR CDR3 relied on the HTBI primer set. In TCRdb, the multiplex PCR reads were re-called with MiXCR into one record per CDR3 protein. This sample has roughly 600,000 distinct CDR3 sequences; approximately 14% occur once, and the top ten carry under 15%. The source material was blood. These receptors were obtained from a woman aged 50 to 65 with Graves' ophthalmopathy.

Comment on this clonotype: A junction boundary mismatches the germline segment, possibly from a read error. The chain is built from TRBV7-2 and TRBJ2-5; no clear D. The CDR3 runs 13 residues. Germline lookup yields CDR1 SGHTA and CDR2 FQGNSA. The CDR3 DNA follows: TGTGCCAGCAGCTTAAGACTCCAAAAGACCCAGTACTTC. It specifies CASSLRLQKTQYF. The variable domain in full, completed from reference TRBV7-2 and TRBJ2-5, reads GAGVSQSPSNKVTEKGKDVELRCDPISGHTALYWYRQSLGQGLEFLIYFQGNSAPDKSGLPSDRFSAERTGGSVSTLTIQRTQQEDSAVYLCASSLRLQKTQYFGPGTRLLVL.

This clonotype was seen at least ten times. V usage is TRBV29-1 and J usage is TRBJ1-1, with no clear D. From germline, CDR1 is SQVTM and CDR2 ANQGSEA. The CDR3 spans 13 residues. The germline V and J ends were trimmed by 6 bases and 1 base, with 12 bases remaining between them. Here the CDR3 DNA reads TGCAGCGTCGCCCCGGGAGAGAACACTGAAGCTTTCTTT. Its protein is CSVAPGENTEAFF.

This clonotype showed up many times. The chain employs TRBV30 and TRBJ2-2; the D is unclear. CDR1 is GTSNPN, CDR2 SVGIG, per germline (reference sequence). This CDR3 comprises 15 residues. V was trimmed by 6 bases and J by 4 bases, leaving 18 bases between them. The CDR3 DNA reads TGTGCCTGTGAGTCCAGCACAGTTGGCACCGGGGAGCTGTTTTTT. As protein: CACESSTVGTGELFF.

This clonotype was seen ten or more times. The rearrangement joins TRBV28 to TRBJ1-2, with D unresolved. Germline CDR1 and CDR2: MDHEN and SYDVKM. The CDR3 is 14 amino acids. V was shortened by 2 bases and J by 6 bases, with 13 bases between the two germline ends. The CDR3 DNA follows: TGTGCCAGCAGTTTAACTGGGAAGGCGCATGGCTACACCTTC. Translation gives CASSLTGKAHGYTF.

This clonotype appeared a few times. CDR3 residues: CASSRGSGRRYEQYF. Written as DNA, the CDR3 is TGTGCCAGCAGCCGAGGATCGGGAAGAAGGTACGAGCAGTACTTC. The chain uses TRBV3-1 and TRBJ2-7; possibly TRBD2 for D (5 bases). Between the trimmed V and J ends, which lost 4 bases and 4 bases, there was a span of 17 bases. From germline, CDR1 is LGHDT and CDR2 YNNKEL (reference sequence). The CDR3 loop spans 15 amino acids.

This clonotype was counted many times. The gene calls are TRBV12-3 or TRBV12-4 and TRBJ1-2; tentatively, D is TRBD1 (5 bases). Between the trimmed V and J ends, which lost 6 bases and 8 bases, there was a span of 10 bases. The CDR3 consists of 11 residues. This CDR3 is CASSPGHGYTF. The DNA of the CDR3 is TGTGCCAGCAGCCCCGGACACGGCTACACCTTC.

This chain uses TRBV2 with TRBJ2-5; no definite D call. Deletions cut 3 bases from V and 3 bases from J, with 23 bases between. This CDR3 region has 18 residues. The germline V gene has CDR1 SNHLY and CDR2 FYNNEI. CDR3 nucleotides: TGTGCCAGCAGTGAGTTGACTCGAGTGACTTCAGAAAAAGAGACCCAGTACTTC. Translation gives CASSELTRVTSEKETQYF. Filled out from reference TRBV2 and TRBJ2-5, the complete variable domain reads EPEVTQTPSHQVTQMGQEVILRCVPISNHLYFYWYRQILGQKVEFLVSFYNNEISEKSEIFDDQFSVERPDGSNFTLKIRSTKLEDSAMYFCASSELTRVTSEKETQYFGPGTRLLVL.

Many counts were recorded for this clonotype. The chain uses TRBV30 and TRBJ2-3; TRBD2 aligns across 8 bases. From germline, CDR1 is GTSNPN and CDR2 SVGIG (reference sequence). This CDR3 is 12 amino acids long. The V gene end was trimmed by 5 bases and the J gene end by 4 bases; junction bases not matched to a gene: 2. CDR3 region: CAWREGADTQYF. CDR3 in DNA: TGTGCCTGGCGGGAGGGGGCAGATACGCAGTATTTT.

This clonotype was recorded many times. The CDR3 sequence: CASSLAAGAHGYTF. In DNA, the CDR3 is TGTGCCAGCAGCTTAGCCGCAGGGGCCCATGGCTACACCTTC. V is TRBV11-3 and J is TRBJ1-2; D perhaps matches TRBD1 (6 bases). V was clipped by 1 base and J by 6 bases, with 12 bases between them. The CDR3 runs 14 residues. Germline V CDR1 and CDR2: SGHNT, YENEEA.

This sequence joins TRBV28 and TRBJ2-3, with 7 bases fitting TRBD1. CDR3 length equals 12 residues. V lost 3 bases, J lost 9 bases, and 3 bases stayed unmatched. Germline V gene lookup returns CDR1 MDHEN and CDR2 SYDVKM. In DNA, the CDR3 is TGTGCCAGCAGTTTCCCCAGGGGGACGCAGTATTTT. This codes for CASSFPRGTQYF.

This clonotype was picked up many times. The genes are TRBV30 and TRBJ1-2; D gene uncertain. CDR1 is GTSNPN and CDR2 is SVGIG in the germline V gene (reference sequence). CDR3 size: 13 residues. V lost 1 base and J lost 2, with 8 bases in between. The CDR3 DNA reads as TGTGCCTGGAGTGCAGGTTGGAACTATGGCTACACCTTC. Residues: CAWSAGWNYGYTF.

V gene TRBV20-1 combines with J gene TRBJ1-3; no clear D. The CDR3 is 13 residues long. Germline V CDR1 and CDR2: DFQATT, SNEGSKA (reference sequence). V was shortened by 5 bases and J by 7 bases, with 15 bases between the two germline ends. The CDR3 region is CSADATLANTIYF. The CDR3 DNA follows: TGCAGTGCTGACGCGACTTTAGCGAACACCATATATTTT.

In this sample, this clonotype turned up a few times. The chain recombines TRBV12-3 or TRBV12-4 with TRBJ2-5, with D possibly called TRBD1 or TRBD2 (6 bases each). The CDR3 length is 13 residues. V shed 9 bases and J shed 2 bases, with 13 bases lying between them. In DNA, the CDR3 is TGTGCCAGTCTGGGGGGCGCACAAGAGACCCAGTACTTC. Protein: CASLGGAQETQYF.

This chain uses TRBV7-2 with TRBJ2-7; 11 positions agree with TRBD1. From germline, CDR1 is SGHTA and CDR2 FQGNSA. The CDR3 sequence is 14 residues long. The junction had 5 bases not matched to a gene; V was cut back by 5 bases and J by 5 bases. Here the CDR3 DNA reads TGTGCCAGCAGCACCAGGACAGGGGGCCACGAGCAGTACTTC. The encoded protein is CASSTRTGGHEQYF.

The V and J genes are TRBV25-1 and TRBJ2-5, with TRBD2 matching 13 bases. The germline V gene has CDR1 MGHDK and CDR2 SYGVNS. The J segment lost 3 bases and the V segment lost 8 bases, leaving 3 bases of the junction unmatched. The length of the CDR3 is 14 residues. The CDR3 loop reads CASGLAGVEETQYF. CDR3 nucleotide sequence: TGTGCCAGCGGACTAGCGGGAGTAGAAGAGACCCAGTACTTC.

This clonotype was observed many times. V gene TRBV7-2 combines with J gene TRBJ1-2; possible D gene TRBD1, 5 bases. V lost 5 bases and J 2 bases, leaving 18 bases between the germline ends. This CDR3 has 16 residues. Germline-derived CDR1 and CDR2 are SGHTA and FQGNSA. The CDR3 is CASSAHGGSPNYGYTF. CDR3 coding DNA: TGTGCCAGCAGCGCCCATGGGGGGTCACCGAACTATGGCTACACCTTC. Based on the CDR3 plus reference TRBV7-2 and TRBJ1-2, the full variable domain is GAGVSQSPSNKVTEKGKDVELRCDPISGHTALYWYRQSLGQGLEFLIYFQGNSAPDKSGLPSDRFSAERTGGSVSTLTIQRTQQEDSAVYLCASSAHGGSPNYGYTFGSGTRLTVV.

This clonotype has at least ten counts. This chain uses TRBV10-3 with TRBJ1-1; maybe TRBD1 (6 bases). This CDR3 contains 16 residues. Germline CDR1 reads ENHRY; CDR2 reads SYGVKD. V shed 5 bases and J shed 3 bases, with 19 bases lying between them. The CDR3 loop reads CAISKGVLQGDTEAFF. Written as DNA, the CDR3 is TGTGCCATCAGTAAAGGGGTACTACAGGGAGACACTGAAGCTTTCTTT.

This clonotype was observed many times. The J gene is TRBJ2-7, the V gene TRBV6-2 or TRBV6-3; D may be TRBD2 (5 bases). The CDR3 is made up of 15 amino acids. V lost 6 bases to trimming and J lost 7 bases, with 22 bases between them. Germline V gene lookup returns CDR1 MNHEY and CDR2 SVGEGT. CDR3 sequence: CASSWSVEGVDEQYF. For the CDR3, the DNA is TGTGCCAGCAGCTGGAGCGTTGAGGGAGTCGATGAGCAGTACTTC.

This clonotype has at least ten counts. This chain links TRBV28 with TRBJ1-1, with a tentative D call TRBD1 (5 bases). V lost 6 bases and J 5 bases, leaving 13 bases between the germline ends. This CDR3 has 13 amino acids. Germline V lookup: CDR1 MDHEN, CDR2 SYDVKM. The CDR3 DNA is TGTGCCAGCAGGCCGGGGGGGAGGACTGAAGCTTTCTTT. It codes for CASRPGGRTEAFF. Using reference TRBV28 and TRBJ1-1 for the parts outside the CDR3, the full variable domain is DVKVTQSSRYLVKRTGEKVFLECVQDMDHENMFWYRQDPGLGLRLIYFSYDVKMKEKGDIPEGYSVSREKKERFSLILESASTNQTSMYLCASRPGGRTEAFFGQGTRLTVV.

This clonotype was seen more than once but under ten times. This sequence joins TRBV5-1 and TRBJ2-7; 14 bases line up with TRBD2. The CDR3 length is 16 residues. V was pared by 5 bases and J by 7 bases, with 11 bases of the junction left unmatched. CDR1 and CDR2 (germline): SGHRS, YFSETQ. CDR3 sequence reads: CASSLLTSGRDYEQYF. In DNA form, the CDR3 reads TGCGCCAGCAGTTTGCTGACTAGCGGGAGGGATTATGAGCAGTACTTC.

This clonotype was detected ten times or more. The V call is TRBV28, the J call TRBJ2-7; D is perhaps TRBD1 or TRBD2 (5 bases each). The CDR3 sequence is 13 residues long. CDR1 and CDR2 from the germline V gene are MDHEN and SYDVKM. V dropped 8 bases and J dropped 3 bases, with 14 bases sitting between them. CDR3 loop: CASHGTAHYEQYF. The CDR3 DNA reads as TGTGCCAGCCACGGGACGGCCCACTACGAGCAGTACTTC.

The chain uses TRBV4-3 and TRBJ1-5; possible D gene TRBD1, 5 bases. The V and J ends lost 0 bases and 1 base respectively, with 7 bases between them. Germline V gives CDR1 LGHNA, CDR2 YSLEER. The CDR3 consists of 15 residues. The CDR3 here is CASSQDGASNQPQHF. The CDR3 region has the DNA TGCGCCAGCAGCCAAGATGGGGCCAGCAATCAGCCCCAGCATTTT.

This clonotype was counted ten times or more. CDR3 sequence (DNA): TGTGCCAGCAGTTTTACGGGAACTAGGAGCTCCTACGAGCAGTACTTC. Residues: CASSFTGTRSSYEQYF. The gene calls are TRBV12-3 or TRBV12-4 and TRBJ2-7; D perhaps matches TRBD2 (5 bases). The CDR3 has 16 residues. Trimming removed 3 bases from V and 0 bases from J, with 15 bases in between.

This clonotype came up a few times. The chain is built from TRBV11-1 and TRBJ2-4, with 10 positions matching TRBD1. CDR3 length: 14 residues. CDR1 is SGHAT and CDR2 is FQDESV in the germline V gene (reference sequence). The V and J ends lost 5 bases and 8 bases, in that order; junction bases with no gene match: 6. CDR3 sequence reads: CASSPGQGGYIQYF. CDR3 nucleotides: TGTGCCAGCAGCCCCGGACAGGGGGGGTACATTCAGTACTTC.

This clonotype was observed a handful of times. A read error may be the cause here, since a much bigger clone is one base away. CDR3 residues: CASSFQGLVGTQYF. CDR3 DNA sequence: TGTGCCAGCAGTTTCCAGGGCCTGGTGGGGACCCAGTACTTC. The chain combines TRBV28 with TRBJ2-5, with a possible D match to TRBD1 (5 bases). Trimming left V 3 bases short and J 7 bases short, with 15 bases between. The CDR3 sequence is 14 residues long. Looked up from germline, CDR1 is MDHEN and CDR2 is SYDVKM.

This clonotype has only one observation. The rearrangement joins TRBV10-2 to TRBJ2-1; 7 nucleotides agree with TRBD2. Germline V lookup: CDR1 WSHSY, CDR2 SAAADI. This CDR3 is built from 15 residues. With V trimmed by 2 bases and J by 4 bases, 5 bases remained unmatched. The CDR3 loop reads CASSEVTSAYNEQFF. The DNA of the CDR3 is TGCGCCAGCAGTGAGGTAACTAGCGCTTACAATGAGCAGTTCTTC.

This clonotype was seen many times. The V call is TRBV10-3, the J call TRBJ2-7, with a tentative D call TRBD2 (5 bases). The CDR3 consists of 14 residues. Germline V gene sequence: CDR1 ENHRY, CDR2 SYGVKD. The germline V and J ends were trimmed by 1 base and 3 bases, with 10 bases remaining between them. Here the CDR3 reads CAISEYRGNYEQYF. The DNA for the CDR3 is TGTGCCATCAGTGAGTATCGGGGAAACTACGAGCAGTACTTC.